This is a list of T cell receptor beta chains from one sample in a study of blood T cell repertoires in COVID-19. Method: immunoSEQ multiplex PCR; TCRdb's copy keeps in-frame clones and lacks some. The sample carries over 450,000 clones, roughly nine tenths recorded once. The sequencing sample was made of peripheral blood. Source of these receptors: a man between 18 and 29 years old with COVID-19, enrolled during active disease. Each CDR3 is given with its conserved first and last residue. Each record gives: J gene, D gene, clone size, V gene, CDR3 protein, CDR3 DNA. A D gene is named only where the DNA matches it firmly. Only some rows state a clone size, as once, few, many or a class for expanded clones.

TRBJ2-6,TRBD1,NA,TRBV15,CATSKQGTGANVLTF,TGTGCCACCAGCAAACAGGGGACTGGGGCCAACGTCCTGACTTTC
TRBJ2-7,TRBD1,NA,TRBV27,CASSLGNPGQVLRQYEQYF,TGTGCCAGCAGTTTAGGCAACCCGGGACAGGTCTTGAGACAATACGAGCAGTACTTC
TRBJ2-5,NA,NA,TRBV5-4,CASSSSAGTFQETQYF,TGTGCCAGCAGTTCCTCGGCGGGAACCTTTCAAGAGACCCAGTACTTC
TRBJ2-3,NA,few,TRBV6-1,CASSEVGSQSTDTQYF,TGTGCCAGCAGTGAAGTGGGCAGCCAAAGCACAGATACGCAGTATTTT
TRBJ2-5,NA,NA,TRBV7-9,CASADPRQRRETQYF,TGTGCCAGCGCAGATCCCAGGCAACGCCGGGAGACCCAGTACTTC
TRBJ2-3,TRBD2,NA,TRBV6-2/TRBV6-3,CASSYGLAGRSTDTQYF,TGTGCCAGCAGTTATGGACTAGCGGGGAGAAGCACAGATACGCAGTATTTT
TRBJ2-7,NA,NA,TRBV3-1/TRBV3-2,CASSLGRGSYEQYF,TGTGCCAGCAGCCTAGGCAGGGGTTCCTACGAGCAGTACTTC
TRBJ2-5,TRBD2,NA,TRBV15,CATSRKGLAGVETQYF,TGTGCCACCAGCAGGAAGGGACTAGCGGGGGTAGAGACCCAGTACTTC
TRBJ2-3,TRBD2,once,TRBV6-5,CASSLERGSTDTQYF,TGTGCCAGCAGTTTGGAGCGGGGGTCCACAGATACGCAGTATTTT
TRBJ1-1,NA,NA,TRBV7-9,CASSLGGPATEAFF,TGTGCCAGCAGCTTAGGAGGCCCGGCCACTGAAGCTTTCTTT
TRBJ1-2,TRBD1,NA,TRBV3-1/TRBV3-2,CASRPAGQGGGYTF,TGTGCCAGCAGACCCGCGGGACAGGGGGGTGGCTACACCTTC
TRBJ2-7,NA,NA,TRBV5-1,CASSLAGGRETLEQYF,TGCGCCAGCAGCTTGGCCGGCGGCAGGGAAACGCTCGAGCAGTACTTC
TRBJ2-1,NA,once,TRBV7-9,CASSQLSRRPYNEQFF,TGTGCCAGCAGCCAACTATCGCGGAGGCCCTACAATGAGCAGTTCTTC
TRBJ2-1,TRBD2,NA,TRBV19,CASRTGTRSYNEQFF,TGTGCCAGTAGAACCGGGACTAGGTCCTACAATGAGCAGTTCTTC
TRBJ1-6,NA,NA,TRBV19,CASSDRTGNNSPLHF,TGTGCCAGTAGTGATCGAACAGGGAATAATTCACCCCTCCACTTT
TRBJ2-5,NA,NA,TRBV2,CASRNSYQETQYF,TGTGCCAGCAGAAACTCGTACCAAGAGACCCAGTACTTC
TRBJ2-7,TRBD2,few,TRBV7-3,CASSLTSGAYEQYF,TGTGCCAGCAGCTTAACTAGCGGGGCCTACGAGCAGTACTTC
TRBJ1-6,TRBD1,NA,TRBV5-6,CASSTGQGENSPLHF,TGTGCCAGCAGCACGGGACAGGGTGAAAATTCACCCCTCCACTTT
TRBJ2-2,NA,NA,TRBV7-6,CASSFDITGELFF,TGTGCCAGCAGCTTCGACATCACCGGGGAGCTGTTTTTT
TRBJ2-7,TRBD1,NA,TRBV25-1,CASSARQGQGSYEQYF,TGTGCCAGCAGCGCCAGGCAAGGACAGGGATCCTACGAGCAGTACTTC
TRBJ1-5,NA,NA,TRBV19,CASSTTGSNQPQHF,TGTGCCAGTAGCACCACGGGGAGCAATCAGCCCCAGCATTTT
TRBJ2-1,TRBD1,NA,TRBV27,CASTRQGSKNEQFF,TGTGCCAGCACAAGACAGGGTTCAAAAAATGAGCAGTTCTTC
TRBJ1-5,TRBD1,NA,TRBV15,CATSGSRQGDQPQHF,TGTGCCACCAGCGGATCTAGACAGGGGGATCAGCCCCAGCATTTT
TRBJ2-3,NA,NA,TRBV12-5,CASGLVPEETDTQYF,TGTGCTAGTGGTTTGGTACCGGAGGAGACAGATACGCAGTATTTT
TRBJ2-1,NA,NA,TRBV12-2,CARPLHESYNEQFF,TGTGCAAGACCACTGCATGAGTCCTACAATGAGCAGTTCTTC
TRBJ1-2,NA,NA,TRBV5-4,CASSFGQPPGYGYTF,TGTGCCAGCAGCTTTGGACAGCCACCGGGGTATGGCTACACCTTC
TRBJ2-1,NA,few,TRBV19,CASSIPGVHEQFF,TGTGCCAGTAGTATTCCGGGGGTCCATGAGCAGTTCTTC
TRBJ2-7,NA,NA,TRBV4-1,CASSQGRGVREQYF,TGCGCCAGCAGCCAAGGCAGAGGAGTGCGCGAGCAGTACTTC
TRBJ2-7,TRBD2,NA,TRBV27,CASSLSGGVGYEQYF,TGTGCCAGCAGTTTATCGGGAGGGGTGGGCTACGAGCAGTACTTC
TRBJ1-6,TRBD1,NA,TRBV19,CASSFADQGGSPLHF,TGTGCCAGTAGCTTCGCTGACCAGGGGGGATCACCCCTCCACTTT
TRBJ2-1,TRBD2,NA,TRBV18,CASSPPGLAGGNEQFF,TGTGCCAGCTCACCACCGGGACTAGCGGGAGGCAATGAGCAGTTCTTC
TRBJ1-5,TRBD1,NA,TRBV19,CASSMDRTGGNQPQHF,TGTGCCAGTAGTATGGACCGGACAGGGGGGAATCAGCCCCAGCATTTT
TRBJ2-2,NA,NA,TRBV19,CASFQLSGTYPRTGELFF,TGTGCCAGCTTCCAATTATCCGGGACTTACCCCAGGACCGGGGAGCTGTTTTTT
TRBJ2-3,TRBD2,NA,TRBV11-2,CASSLRRGGPDTQYF,TGTGCCAGCAGCTTAAGGCGGGGGGGGCCAGATACGCAGTATTTT
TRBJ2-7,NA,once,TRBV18,CASSPRGGGAYEQYF,TGTGCCAGCTCACCACGAGGAGGAGGGGCTTACGAGCAGTACTTC
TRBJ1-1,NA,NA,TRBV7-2,CASSPQTGTEAFF,TGTGCCAGCAGCCCCCAGACGGGCACTGAAGCTTTCTTT
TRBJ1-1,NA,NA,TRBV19,CASSNRGDRMNTEAFF,TGTGCCAGTTCAAACCGGGGAGACCGCATGAACACTGAAGCTTTCTTT
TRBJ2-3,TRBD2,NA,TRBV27,CASSAGGGTDTQYF,TGTGCCAGCTCTGCGGGGGGGGGCACAGATACGCAGTATTTT
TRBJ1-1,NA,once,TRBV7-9,CASSLSYRASKNTEAFF,TGTGCCAGCAGCTTAAGTTACAGGGCTTCTAAGAACACTGAAGCTTTCTTT
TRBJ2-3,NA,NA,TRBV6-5,CASMARETDTQYF,TGTGCCAGCATGGCCAGGGAAACAGATACGCAGTATTTT
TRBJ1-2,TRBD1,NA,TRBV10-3,CAISEERTGDTNYGYTF,TGTGCCATCAGTGAGGAACGGACAGGGGATACTAACTATGGCTACACCTTC
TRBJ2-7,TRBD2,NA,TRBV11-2,CASSQTGTSVDEQYF,TGTGCCAGCAGCCAAACCGGGACTAGTGTTGACGAGCAGTACTTC
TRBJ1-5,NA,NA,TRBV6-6,CASSYTDGGSNQPQHF,TGTGCCAGCAGTTACACTGACGGGGGGAGCAATCAGCCCCAGCATTTT
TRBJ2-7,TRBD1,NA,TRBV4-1,CASSQDKVRDRAFHEQYF,TGCGCCAGCAGCCAAGATAAGGTCCGGGACAGGGCGTTCCACGAGCAGTACTTC
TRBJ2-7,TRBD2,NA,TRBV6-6,CASSYGPGRGLHEQYF,TGTGCCAGCAGTTACGGGCCCGGGAGGGGTCTCCACGAGCAGTACTTC
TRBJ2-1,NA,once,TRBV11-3,CASSSFSYNEQFF,TGTGCCAGCAGCTCGTTCTCCTACAATGAGCAGTTCTTC
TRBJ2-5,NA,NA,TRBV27,CASSSGETQYF,TGTGCCAGCAGTTCCGGGGAGACCCAGTACTTC
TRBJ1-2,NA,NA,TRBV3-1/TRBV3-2,CASSPGYGYTF,TGTGCCAGCAGCCCAGGATATGGCTACACCTTC
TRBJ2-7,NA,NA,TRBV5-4,CASSLGGGFSYEQYF,TGTGCCAGCAGCTTGGGGGGGGGCTTCTCCTACGAGCAGTACTTC
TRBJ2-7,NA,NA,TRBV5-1,CASSPQGYEQYF,TGCGCCAGCAGTCCGCAGGGATACGAGCAGTACTTC
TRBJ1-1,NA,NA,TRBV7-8,CASSLVPGNTEAFF,TGTGCCAGCAGCTTAGTTCCCGGGAACACTGAAGCTTTCTTT